These 20 T cell receptor beta chains were sequenced from one sample in a study of blood T cell repertoires in COVID-19. Produced via immunoSEQ multiplex PCR; TCRdb's table is partial and in-frame only. The sample lists around 140,000 clones; about 89% were seen once. What was sequenced was peripheral blood. The receptor set was obtained from a man over 45 with active or convalescent COVID-19.

This chain connects TRBV11-2 to TRBJ2-1; 7 bases fit TRBD2. CDR3 length: 14 residues. The germline V gene has CDR1 SGHAT and CDR2 FQNNGV. V was pared by 5 bases and J by 7 bases, with 8 bases of the junction left unmatched. The CDR3 loop reads CASSLRTSGNEQFF. The CDR3 coding sequence is TGTGCCAGCAGCCTAAGGACTAGTGGAAATGAGCAGTTCTTC.

The rearrangement joins TRBV18 to TRBJ2-3, with 8 nucleotides matching TRBD1. The CDR3 is made up of 14 amino acids. From germline, CDR1 is KGHSH and CDR2 LQKENI. V lost 8 bases, J lost 4 bases, and 8 bases stayed unmatched. The CDR3 loop is CASQFDRGPDTQYF. The CDR3 region has the DNA TGTGCCAGCCAATTCGACAGGGGCCCAGATACGCAGTATTTT.

This clone was recorded a few times. The chain carries TRBV5-1 and TRBJ2-2, with 11 bases fitting TRBD1. Germline loops: CDR1 SGHRS, CDR2 YFSETQ. This CDR3 is built from 15 residues. V shed 1 base and J 6 bases; nucleotides not matched to a gene: 2. In nucleotides, the CDR3 is TGCGCCAGCAGCTTGATGGGACAGGGGGCCGGGGAGCTGTTTTTT. Translation: CASSLMGQGAGELFF.

This clone came up once. This chain uses TRBV5-4 with TRBJ2-4; tentatively, D is TRBD1 (6 bases). V dropped 3 bases and J dropped 0 bases, with 19 bases sitting between them. The CDR3 runs to 18 residues. Germline CDR1 SGHNT, CDR2 YYREEE (reference sequence). The CDR3 DNA reads as TGTGCCAGCAGCTCGACCGGGACAAGAGAACTAGCCAAAAACATTCAGTACTTC. This codes for CASSSTGTRELAKNIQYF.

This sequence joins TRBV2 and TRBJ1-2, with 9 bases lining up with TRBD1. V lost 4 bases to trimming and J lost 3 bases; unmatched junction nucleotides: 9. Germline values: CDR1 SNHLY, CDR2 FYNNEI. This CDR3 has 16 residues. CDR3 coding DNA: TGTGCCAGCAGTGGGGGGACAGGGAACGGGGACTATGGCTACACCTTC. This sequence encodes CASSGGTGNGDYGYTF.

V is TRBV18 and J is TRBJ1-1; 8 bases are a match to TRBD1. Germline V gene data show CDR1 as KGHSH and CDR2 as LQKENI. This CDR3 contains 15 residues. J lost 0 bases, V lost 1 base, and 1 base had no gene match. CDR3: CASSPRDRLNTEAFF. The CDR3 coding sequence is TGTGCCAGCTCACCACGGGACAGGTTGAACACTGAAGCTTTCTTT.

V gene TRBV5-1 combines with J gene TRBJ1-1; 11 positions match TRBD1. Germline-derived CDR1 and CDR2 are SGHRS and YFSETQ. With V trimmed by 4 bases and J by 5 bases, 7 bases remained unmatched. CDR3 length: 15 amino acids. The CDR3 here is CASSNRDRGNTEAFF. The CDR3 nucleotides read TGCGCCAGCAGCAACCGGGACAGGGGGAATACTGAAGCTTTCTTT.

The chain recombines TRBV19 with TRBJ2-3; D is unclear. Germline V gene sequence: CDR1 LNHDA, CDR2 SQIVND (reference sequence). The CDR3 contains 11 residues. With 3 bases removed from V and 5 bases from J, the gap between germline ends came to 3 bases. The CDR3 loop reads CASSIIDTQYF. CDR3 sequence (DNA): TGTGCCAGTAGTATTATAGATACGCAGTATTTT.

A few counts support this clone. CDR3 region: CASRENSATSQPQHF. In DNA, the CDR3 is TGTGCCAGCAGGGAGAATTCGGCAACTTCGCAGCCCCAGCATTTT. The rearrangement links TRBV2 to TRBJ1-5; D gene uncertain. V dropped 6 bases and J dropped 7 bases, with 19 bases sitting between them. The CDR3 runs 15 residues. CDR1 and CDR2 (germline): SNHLY, FYNNEI.

This rearrangement joins TRBV18 to TRBJ1-4; 8 nucleotides line up with TRBD1. The CDR3 spans 13 residues. Germline V gene sequence: CDR1 KGHSH, CDR2 LQKENI. V trimming: 3 bases; J trimming: 8 bases; junction bases outside the gene matches: 2. Here the CDR3 reads CASSPRDREKLFF. CDR3 nucleotides: TGTGCCAGCTCACCGCGGGACAGGGAAAAACTGTTTTTT.

This chain joins TRBV12-5 and TRBJ2-5; 9 nucleotides agree with TRBD2. After removal of 6 bases from V and 0 bases from J, the junction contained 11 bases not matched to a gene. CDR1 and CDR2 (germline): LGHNT, FRNRAP. The CDR3 is 17 residues long. The CDR3 loop reads CASGNSWVAGDQETQYF. The CDR3 nucleotides read TGTGCTAGTGGCAACTCTTGGGTAGCGGGGGACCAAGAGACCCAGTACTTC.

The CDR3 sequence: CASSTAGTAYEQYF. The CDR3 DNA reads as TGTGCCAGTAGTACCGCTGGCACAGCCTACGAGCAGTACTTC. The V and J genes are TRBV19 and TRBJ2-7, with D unresolved. The CDR3 contains 14 residues. Trimming took off 4 bases at V and 2 bases at J, with 12 bases between the two ends. CDR1 LNHDA and CDR2 SQIVND come from the germline V gene (reference sequence).

The chain joins TRBV6-1 to TRBJ1-5; perhaps TRBD1 as D (6 bases). The V gene's germline CDR1 is MNHNS and CDR2 SASEGT. V shed 0 bases and J shed 11 bases, with 11 bases lying between them. The CDR3 consists of 13 residues. This CDR3 is CASSEAGQTAQHF. In DNA, the CDR3 is TGTGCCAGCAGTGAAGCAGGACAGACGGCCCAGCATTTT.

This clone was found once. V is TRBV7-6 and J is TRBJ2-3, with D tentatively TRBD2 (6 bases). CDR3 length: 13 amino acids. V lost 3 bases and J 3 bases, leaving 7 bases between the germline ends. Germline V CDR1 and CDR2: SGHVS, FNYEAQ. DNA for the CDR3: TGTGCCAGCAGCTTGGGGAGGACAGATACGCAGTATTTT. It specifies CASSLGRTDTQYF.

This clone has just one count. This chain links TRBV4-3 with TRBJ1-4; possible D gene TRBD1, 5 bases. Looked up from germline, CDR1 is LGHNA and CDR2 is YSLEER. The CDR3 length is 13 residues. Trimming cost V 4 bases and J 8 bases, with 11 bases left between them. In DNA form, the CDR3 reads TGCGCCAGCAGCCTAGGAGGGGAAGAAAAACTGTTTTTT. Protein product: CASSLGGEEKLFF.

The chain recombines TRBV27 with TRBJ1-2; D ambiguous. CDR3 length: 14 residues. Deletions cut 8 bases from V and 9 bases from J, with 22 bases between. CDR1 is MNHEY, CDR2 SMNVEV, per germline (reference sequence). This CDR3 reads CASSQMGSRPSYTF. The CDR3, as DNA: TGTGCCAGCTCCCAAATGGGGAGCAGGCCAAGCTACACCTTC.

This clone came up a few times. The V call is TRBV7-2, the J call TRBJ1-5; no clear D. Trimming removed 1 base from V and 4 bases from J, with 11 bases in between. Germline assignment: CDR1 SGHTA and CDR2 FQGNSA. The CDR3 contains 15 residues. The CDR3 region has the DNA TGTGCCAGCAGCTTAGTCACCGGGGAAAATCAGCCCCAGCATTTT. It codes for CASSLVTGENQPQHF.

The CDR3 loop is CASSQGGQNYNEQFF. The CDR3 region has the DNA TGTGCCAGCAGCCAGGGGGGTCAAAACTACAATGAGCAGTTCTTC. The rearrangement uses TRBV11-3 and TRBJ2-1; weak D call: TRBD1 (7 bases). The V gene lost 5 bases and the J gene lost 3 bases, with 14 bases spanning the gap. This CDR3 contains 15 residues. CDR1 SGHNT and CDR2 YENEEA come from the germline V gene.

This clone is a singleton in its sample. The chain carries TRBV6-4 and TRBJ1-1; D is perhaps TRBD1 (6 bases). With 6 bases removed from V and 5 bases from J, the gap between germline ends came to 16 bases. CDR3 size: 14 residues. From germline, CDR1 is MRHNA and CDR2 SNTAGT. The CDR3 region is CASRDQGLGTEAFF. DNA of the CDR3: TGTGCCAGCAGGGATCAGGGGCTTGGGACTGAAGCTTTCTTT.

CDR3: CASFSGGPGEQYF. CDR3 bases: TGTGCCAGCTTTTCGGGAGGGCCGGGCGAGCAGTACTTC. The V call is TRBV6-5, the J call TRBJ2-7; TRBD2 matches 8 bases. The CDR3 has 13 amino acids. Trimming at V came to 8 bases and at J to 6 bases, leaving 9 bases not matched to a gene. Per germline, CDR1 MNHEY and CDR2 SVGAGI.